These 24 T cell receptor beta chains were all obtained from the same sample, sequenced in a study of blood T cell repertoires in COVID-19. The table came from immunoSEQ multiplex PCR; TCRdb's copy has only in-frame clones and leaves some out. Among about 130,000 clones listed, 75% to 85% were seen once. Sequencing was carried out using peripheral blood. The receptor set was obtained from a woman in her 70s with COVID-19, enrolled during active disease.

This clone was observed once. The rearrangement uses TRBV19 and TRBJ1-5; possible D gene TRBD1, 5 bases. The CDR3 is made up of 13 amino acids. Per germline, CDR1 LNHDA and CDR2 SQIVND (reference sequence). Trimming pared 7 bases from V and 8 bases from J, leaving 15 bases between. CDR3 region: CASNWGGPKPQHF. The CDR3 coding sequence is TGTGCCAGTAATTGGGGGGGTCCGAAGCCCCAGCATTTT.

This clone appeared once. The chain recombines TRBV5-1 with TRBJ2-6; D is uncertain. There are 15 residues in the CDR3. CDR1 is SGHRS, CDR2 YFSETQ, per germline. Deletions cut 2 bases from V and 4 bases from J, with 10 bases between. Written as DNA, the CDR3 is TGCGCCAGCAGCTTACAGAACGACGGGGCCAACGTCCTGACTTTC. The encoded protein is CASSLQNDGANVLTF.

This clone was counted a single time. In DNA, the CDR3 is TGCGCCAGCAGCCAAGATTGGTTGGGCACTAGGGCTGAAGCTTTCTTT. Translation gives CASSQDWLGTRAEAFF. The chain employs TRBV4-3 and TRBJ1-1, with unresolved D. The CDR3 extends over 16 amino acids. Germline CDR1 is LGHNA and CDR2 is YSLEER. V dropped 0 bases and J dropped 6 bases, with 17 bases sitting between them.

This sequence joins TRBV10-3 and TRBJ2-5; D perhaps matches TRBD2 (5 bases). Germline V gives CDR1 ENHRY, CDR2 SYGVKD. V lost 10 bases and J 3 bases, leaving 12 bases between the germline ends. The CDR3 spans 12 residues. CDR3 region: CATRSGEETQYF. The DNA for the CDR3 is TGTGCCACCCGAAGCGGCGAAGAGACCCAGTACTTC.

The genes are TRBV29-1 and TRBJ1-1, with D hard to call. CDR1 is SQVTM, CDR2 ANQGSEA, per germline. V was clipped by 4 bases and J by 1 base, with 4 bases between them. The CDR3 contains 11 residues. CDR3 amino acids: CSVAKNTEAFF. The CDR3 bases are TGCAGCGTTGCTAAGAACACTGAAGCTTTCTTT.

The chain has TRBV7-9 and TRBJ2-3; 12 nucleotides align to TRBD1. The CDR3 extends over 14 amino acids. V trimming: 6 bases; J trimming: 8 bases; junction bases outside the gene matches: 6. CDR1 and CDR2 from the germline V gene are SEHNR and FQNEAQ (reference sequence). In DNA form, the CDR3 reads TGTGCCAGCAGTTCCGGGACAGGGGGCTTTACGCAGTATTTT. Protein: CASSSGTGGFTQYF. Complete variable domain (other parts from reference TRBV7-9 and TRBJ2-3): DTGVSQNPRHKITKRGQNVTFRCDPISEHNRLYWYRQTLGQGPEFLTYFQNEAQLEKSRLLSDRFSAERPKGSFSTLEIQRTEQGDSAMYLCASSSGTGGFTQYFGPGTRLTVL.

The V call is TRBV13, the J call TRBJ1-4; TRBD1 matches at 7 bases. Germline-derived CDR1 and CDR2 are PRHDT and FYEKMQ (reference sequence). The CDR3 is 15 residues long. Trimming cost V 4 bases and J 7 bases; bases outside gene matches: 9. CDR3 sequence (DNA): TGTGCCAGCAGCTCACAGGGGCCGGATTCTGAAAAACTGTTTTTT. Protein product: CASSSQGPDSEKLFF.

The genes are TRBV19 and TRBJ1-5, with 9 bases matching TRBD1. The CDR3 runs 16 residues. CDR1 and CDR2 (germline): LNHDA, SQIVND (reference sequence). V shed 1 base and J 2 bases; nucleotides not matched to a gene: 3. The CDR3 DNA reads as TGTGCCAGTAGTATAGGGACAGGGGAGCGCAATCAGCCCCAGCATTTT. Translated, it gives CASSIGTGERNQPQHF.

The V gene is TRBV19, the J gene TRBJ1-1; D is ambiguous. This CDR3 contains 13 residues. Germline V gene sequence: CDR1 LNHDA, CDR2 SQIVND (reference sequence). The V end was cut by 3 bases, the J end by 3 bases, with 8 bases between. This CDR3 is CASSMNSYTEAFF. The CDR3 DNA follows: TGTGCCAGTAGTATGAACAGTTACACTGAAGCTTTCTTT. The full variable domain, with the rest looked up from reference TRBV19 and TRBJ1-1, is DGGITQSPKYLFRKEGQNVTLSCEQNLNHDAMYWYRQDPGQGLRLIYYSQIVNDFQKGDIAEGYSVSREKKESFPLTVTSAQKNPTAFYLCASSMNSYTEAFFGQGTRLTVV.

This chain connects TRBV30 to TRBJ2-2; weak D call: TRBD2 (5 bases). Germline V gene data show CDR1 as GTSNPN and CDR2 as SVGIG (reference sequence). Deletions cut 3 bases from V and 7 bases from J, with 12 bases between. This CDR3 has 13 amino acids. This CDR3 is CAWSLGVGGELFF. The CDR3, as DNA: TGTGCCTGGAGCCTCGGGGTAGGCGGGGAGCTGTTTTTT.

The chain has TRBV5-6 and TRBJ2-7, with D unresolved. Trimming took off 2 bases at V and 2 bases at J, with 8 bases between the two ends. Germline lookup yields CDR1 SGHDT and CDR2 YYEEEE. CDR3 length: 13 residues. The CDR3 reads CASSLGGTYEQYF. The CDR3 DNA reads as TGTGCCAGCAGCTTAGGCGGTACCTACGAGCAGTACTTC.

V and J are TRBV5-4 and TRBJ2-7, with D possibly matching TRBD2 (5 bases). The ends were cut back, 6 bases at V and 2 bases at J, with 18 bases in the middle. Looked up from germline, CDR1 is SGHNT and CDR2 is YYREEE (reference sequence). The CDR3 is 15 residues long. The CDR3 DNA reads as TGTGCCAGCACCTCCGGGGTGGGCGGGCCCTACGAGCAGTACTTC. It is translated as CASTSGVGGPYEQYF. The full variable domain, completed using reference TRBV5-4 and TRBJ2-7, is ETGVTQSPTHLIKTRGQQVTLRCSSQSGHNTVSWYQQALGQGPQFIFQYYREEENGRGNFPPRFSGLQFPNYSSELNVNALELDDSALYLCASTSGVGGPYEQYFGPGTRLTVT.

This rearrangement joins TRBV5-8 to TRBJ1-3; D gene uncertain. This CDR3 comprises 15 residues. With 2 bases removed from V and 0 bases from J, the gap between germline ends came to 9 bases. Germline V gene data show CDR1 as SGHTS and CDR2 as YDEGEE. The CDR3 spells CASSFSSSSGNTIYF. The CDR3 bases are TGTGCCAGCAGCTTTAGTTCAAGCTCTGGAAACACCATATATTTT. The full variable domain, rest sourced from reference TRBV5-8 and TRBJ1-3, is EAGVTQSPTHLIKTRGQQATLRCSPISGHTSVYWYQQALGLGLQFLLWYDEGEERNRGNFPPRFSGRQFPNYSSELNVNALELEDSALYLCASSFSSSSGNTIYFGEGSWLTVV.

V and J are TRBV12-3 or TRBV12-4 and TRBJ1-1; no firm D call. The CDR3 consists of 12 residues. CDR3 in amino acids: CVSRDSNTEAFF. In DNA, the CDR3 is TGTGTCTCGAGGGATTCGAACACTGAAGCTTTCTTT.

This clone was detected once. The chain recombines TRBV5-1 with TRBJ2-7, with 7 bases matching TRBD1. Per the germline V gene, CDR1 is SGHRS and CDR2 is YFSETQ. V trimming: 5 bases; J trimming: 2 bases; junction bases outside the gene matches: 10. This CDR3 has 15 amino acids. In DNA, the CDR3 is TGCGCCAGCAGTTATACCCGGGACAGTACCTACGAGCAGTACTTC. Protein sequence: CASSYTRDSTYEQYF.

This clone was detected a few times. This chain uses TRBV19 with TRBJ2-2, with D possibly matching TRBD1 (5 bases). CDR3 length: 15 residues. Trimming shortened V by 3 bases and J by 4 bases, and 12 bases separated the two germline ends. Germline V gene data show CDR1 as LNHDA and CDR2 as SQIVND (reference sequence). Written as DNA, the CDR3 is TGTGCCAGTAGTATCCAGGGTAGAATCACCGGGGAGCTGTTTTTT. It is translated as CASSIQGRITGELFF. Filled out from reference TRBV19 and TRBJ2-2, the complete variable domain reads DGGITQSPKYLFRKEGQNVTLSCEQNLNHDAMYWYRQDPGQGLRLIYYSQIVNDFQKGDIAEGYSVSREKKESFPLTVTSAQKNPTAFYLCASSIQGRITGELFFGEGSRLTVL.

CDR3 nucleotide sequence: TGTGCCCGACACCAAGGGGGACCGAACACTGAAGCTTTCTTT. This codes for CARHQGGPNTEAFF. The rearrangement uses TRBV30 and TRBJ1-1; weak D call: TRBD1 (6 bases). The V end was cut by 8 bases, the J end by 1 base, with 17 bases between. The CDR3 is made up of 14 amino acids. Germline V gene data show CDR1 as GTSNPN and CDR2 as SVGIG (reference sequence).

The CDR3 here is CASSLAGRSAYNEQFF. The CDR3 DNA reads TGTGCCAGCAGCTTAGCTGGGCGCTCAGCCTACAATGAGCAGTTCTTC. The chain uses TRBV7-2 and TRBJ2-1; D unclear. This CDR3 is built from 16 residues. Per the germline V gene, CDR1 is SGHTA and CDR2 is FQGNSA. The V end was cut by 0 bases, the J end by 2 bases, with 11 bases between.

Here the CDR3 reads CASIMNWNSPLHF. CDR3 sequence (DNA): TGTGCCAGCATCATGAACTGGAATTCACCCCTCCACTTT. V is TRBV2 and J is TRBJ1-6; D gene uncertain. The CDR3 is 13 amino acids. V gave up 7 bases and J gave up 7 bases, with 11 bases separating them. Germline lookup yields CDR1 SNHLY and CDR2 FYNNEI.

DNA for the CDR3: TGTGCCAGCAGTTTTACAGGGGGCCAGAACACTGAAGCTTTCTTT. This translates into CASSFTGGQNTEAFF. The gene calls are TRBV28 and TRBJ1-1, with 9 nucleotides matching TRBD1. J was trimmed by 1 base and V by 3 bases; bases with no gene match: 3. CDR3 size: 15 residues. Germline CDR1 reads MDHEN; CDR2 reads SYDVKM.

The V call is TRBV12-3 or TRBV12-4, the J call TRBJ1-2; D remains ambiguous. V lost 4 bases, J lost 8 bases, and 11 bases lay in between. This CDR3 has 12 residues. CDR3 loop: CASSSGQRGYTF. In DNA, the CDR3 is TGTGCCAGCAGTTCGGGTCAAAGAGGCTACACCTTC.

V and J are TRBV5-1 and TRBJ1-2; weak D call: TRBD1 (6 bases). The germline V gene has CDR1 SGHRS and CDR2 YFSETQ. Trimming took off 0 bases at V and 2 bases at J, with 11 bases between the two ends. CDR3 length: 15 amino acids. The CDR3 nucleotides are TGCGCCAGCAGCTTGGACGGACAGATAAACTATGGCTACACCTTC. Protein: CASSLDGQINYGYTF.

The V and J genes are TRBV30 and TRBJ1-3; D remains unclear. Germline-derived CDR1 and CDR2 are GTSNPN and SVGIG (reference sequence). Trimming stripped 2 bases from V and 4 bases from J, with 18 bases between. This CDR3 contains 16 residues. The CDR3 loop is CAWSRGKRAEGNTIYF. The DNA of the CDR3 is TGTGCCTGGAGTAGAGGGAAACGGGCCGAAGGAAACACCATATATTTT.

The chain uses TRBV5-1 and TRBJ1-6, with D possibly TRBD1 on 6 matching bases. CDR1 is SGHRS, CDR2 YFSETQ, per germline. V was shortened by 5 bases and J by 9 bases, with 15 bases between the two germline ends. The CDR3 is 14 amino acids. The CDR3 reads CASRLTGTGSPLHF. CDR3 in DNA: TGCGCCAGCAGACTTACAGGGACGGGTTCACCCCTCCACTTT.